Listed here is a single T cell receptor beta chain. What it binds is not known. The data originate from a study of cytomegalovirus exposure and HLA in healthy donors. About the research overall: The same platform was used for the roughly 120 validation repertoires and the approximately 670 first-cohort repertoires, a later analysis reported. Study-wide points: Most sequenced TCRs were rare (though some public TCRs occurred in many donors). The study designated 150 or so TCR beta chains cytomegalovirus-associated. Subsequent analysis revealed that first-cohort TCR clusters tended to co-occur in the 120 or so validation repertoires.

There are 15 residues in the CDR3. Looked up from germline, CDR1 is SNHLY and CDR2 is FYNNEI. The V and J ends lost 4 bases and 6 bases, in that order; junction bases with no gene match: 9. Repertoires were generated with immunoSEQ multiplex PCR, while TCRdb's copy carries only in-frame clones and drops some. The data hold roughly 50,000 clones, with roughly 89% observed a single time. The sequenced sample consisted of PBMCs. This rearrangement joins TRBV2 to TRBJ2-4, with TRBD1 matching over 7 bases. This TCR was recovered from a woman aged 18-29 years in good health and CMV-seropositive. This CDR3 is CASSASRQGTNIQYF. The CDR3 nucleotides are TGTGCCAGCAGTGCTTCTCGACAGGGAACAAACATTCAGTACTTC.